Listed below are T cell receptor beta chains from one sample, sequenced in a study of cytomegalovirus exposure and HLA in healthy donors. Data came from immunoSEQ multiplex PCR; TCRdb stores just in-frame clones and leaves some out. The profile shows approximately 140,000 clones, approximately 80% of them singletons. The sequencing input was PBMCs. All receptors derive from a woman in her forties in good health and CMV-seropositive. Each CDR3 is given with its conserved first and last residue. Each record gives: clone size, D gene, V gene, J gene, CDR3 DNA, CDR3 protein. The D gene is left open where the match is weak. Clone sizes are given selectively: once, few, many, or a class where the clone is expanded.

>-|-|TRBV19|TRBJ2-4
TGTGCCAGTAGTATGGGCGGGGCCAAAAACATTCAGTACTTC
CASSMGGAKNIQYF
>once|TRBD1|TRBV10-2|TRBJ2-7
TGCGCCAGCAGTACCGGGACAGGGAACGAGCAGTACTTC
CASSTGTGNEQYF
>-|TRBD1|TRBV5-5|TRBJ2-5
TGTGCCAGCAGCGAGGGGGCCCCCCTGGAGACCCAGTACTTC
CASSEGAPLETQYF
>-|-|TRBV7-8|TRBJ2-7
TGTGCCAGCAGCTTGGCAGGCCCGTCTGAGCAGTACTTC
CASSLAGPSEQYF
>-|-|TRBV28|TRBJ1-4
TGTGCCAGCAGTCAAGGGGGGGCGCTTCAGGTTGTCAGTGAAAAACTGTTTTTT
CASSQGGALQVVSEKLFF
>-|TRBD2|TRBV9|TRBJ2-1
TGTGCCAGCAGCGTAGTTAGCGGGAGCTACAATGAGCAGTTCTTC
CASSVVSGSYNEQFF
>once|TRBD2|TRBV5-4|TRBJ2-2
TGTGCCAGCAGCTTGGACGGGAGGAACGGGGAGCTGTTTTTT
CASSLDGRNGELFF
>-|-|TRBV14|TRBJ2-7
TGTGCCAGCAGCCAATATGAGGGAAGCTACGAGCGGTACTTC
CASSQYEGSYERYF
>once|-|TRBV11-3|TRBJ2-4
TGTGCCAGCAGCTTCCGAGCGGAGACAGCCAAAAACATTCAGTACTTC
CASSFRAETAKNIQYF
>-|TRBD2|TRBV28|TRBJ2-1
TGTGCCAGCAGGCATCCAGCGGGAGGCTCCTACAATGAGCAGTTCTTC
CASRHPAGGSYNEQFF
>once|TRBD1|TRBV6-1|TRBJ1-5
TGTGCCAGCAGTGAGACCCGGGACAGAGCACAGCCCCAGCATTTT
CASSETRDRAQPQHF
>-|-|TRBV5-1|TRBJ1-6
TGCGCCAGCAGCTTTGGAGGGCTAGGAGAGTCACCCCTCCACTTT
CASSFGGLGESPLHF
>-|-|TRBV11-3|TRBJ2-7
TGTGCCAGCAGCTTAGGAGCCAAAACCTACGAGCAGTACTTC
CASSLGAKTYEQYF
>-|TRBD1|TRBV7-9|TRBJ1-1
TGTGCCAGCATCTCCACCAGGGCAGGGGGGATACCGAACACTGAAGCTTTCTTT
CASISTRAGGIPNTEAFF
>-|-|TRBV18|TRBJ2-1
TGTGCCAGCTCACCAGGGTCTAGCAGCTCCTACAATGAGCAGTTCTTC
CASSPGSSSSYNEQFF
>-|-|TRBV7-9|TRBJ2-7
TGTGCCAGCAGCTTAGAACTGAAATCCTATGAGCAGTACTTC
CASSLELKSYEQYF
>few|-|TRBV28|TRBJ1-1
TGTGCCAGCAGTTCACCCCCTGGCGGGGCCCGGAGCACTGAAGCTTTCTTT
CASSSPPGGARSTEAFF
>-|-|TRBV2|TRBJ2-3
TGTGCCAGCAGTGGGCCCTTCCGAGGGAATACGCAGTATTTT
CASSGPFRGNTQYF